A single sample is the source of the 25 T cell receptor beta chains below, sequenced in a study of blood T cell repertoires in COVID-19. Assay: immunoSEQ multiplex PCR; the TCRdb copy retains only in-frame clones and omits some. In the table there are 310,000 or so clones, around 90% of which are singletons. What was sequenced was PBMCs or T cells enriched from blood (not recorded which). The source is a woman aged 18-29 years who had recovered from COVID-19.

This clone has a handful of counts. This chain joins TRBV7-3 and TRBJ2-5; TRBD2 aligns across 16 bases. The CDR3 contains 16 residues. Germline-derived CDR1 and CDR2 are SGHTA and FQGTGA. After removal of 7 bases from V and 4 bases from J, the junction contained 6 bases not matched to a gene. The CDR3: CASTGTSGGASETQYF. The DNA for the CDR3 is TGTGCCAGCACCGGGACTAGCGGGGGGGCTTCAGAGACCCAGTACTTC. The entire variable domain, with the rest obtained from reference TRBV7-3 and TRBJ2-5, is as follows: GAGVSQTPSNKVTEKGKYVELRCDPISGHTALYWYRQSLGQGPEFLIYFQGTGAADDSGLPNDRFFAVRPEGSVSTLKIQRTERGDSAVYLCASTGTSGGASETQYFGPGTRLLVL.

The chain is built from TRBV12-3 or TRBV12-4 and TRBJ1-2; TRBD1 might be the D (5 bases). CDR3 length: 13 residues. The V gene lost 5 bases and the J gene lost 1 base, with 8 bases spanning the gap. The CDR3 region is CASSETDNYGYTF. The CDR3 bases are TGTGCCAGCAGTGAGACAGATAACTATGGCTACACCTTC.

The rearrangement links TRBV9 to TRBJ2-5, with 9 bases lining up with TRBD2. Germline CDR1 and CDR2: SGDLS and YYNGEE. V was clipped by 0 bases and J by 2 bases; unmatched bases: 8. The CDR3 spans 17 residues. The CDR3, as DNA: TGTGCCAGCAGCGTAGGAGCTAGCGGGGCATTACAAGAGACCCAGTACTTC. The encoded protein is CASSVGASGALQETQYF.

The chain links TRBV5-6 to TRBJ1-1, with 8 bases fitting TRBD1. This CDR3 region has 15 residues. Germline V gene data show CDR1 as SGHDT and CDR2 as YYEEEE. With V trimmed by 5 bases and J by 1 base, 7 bases remained unmatched. In DNA, the CDR3 is TGTGCCAGCAGGGAAAAGGACAGGGAGAACACTGAAGCTTTCTTT. Its protein is CASREKDRENTEAFF.

The rearrangement uses TRBV7-9 and TRBJ2-5; TRBD2 agrees at 9 bases. The CDR3 has 14 amino acids. CDR1 and CDR2 from the germline V gene are SEHNR and FQNEAQ (reference sequence). The trim removed 4 bases at V and 5 bases at J, leaving 5 bases unmatched. The CDR3 here is CASSSASGKETQYF. As DNA, the CDR3 is TGTGCCAGCAGCTCTGCTAGCGGGAAGGAGACCCAGTACTTC.

CDR3 DNA: TGTGCCAGCAGTCTCAGGGGTATAGGTAATTCACCCCTCCACTTT. Its protein is CASSLRGIGNSPLHF. The chain links TRBV28 to TRBJ1-6; perhaps TRBD1 as D (6 bases). Per the germline V gene, CDR1 is MDHEN and CDR2 is SYDVKM. Trimming left V 5 bases short and J 6 bases short, with 14 bases between. The CDR3 contains 15 residues.

The chain couples TRBV6-6 to TRBJ2-7; D ambiguous. The CDR3 is made up of 13 amino acids. Germline values: CDR1 MNHNY, CDR2 SVGAGI (reference sequence). The V end was cut by 2 bases, the J end by 3 bases, with 8 bases between. CDR3 sequence: CASSYPGNYEQYF. The CDR3, as DNA: TGTGCCAGCAGTTACCCAGGAAACTACGAGCAGTACTTC.

This chain joins TRBV19 and TRBJ1-2; possibly TRBD1 for D (6 bases). Germline lookup yields CDR1 LNHDA and CDR2 SQIVND (reference sequence). This CDR3 has 16 residues. Trimming shortened V by 2 bases and J by 5 bases, and 18 bases separated the two germline ends. Here the CDR3 reads CASSITGQRESYGYTF. CDR3 in DNA: TGTGCCAGTAGTATAACCGGACAGCGAGAATCGTATGGCTACACCTTC.

This chain's CDR3 is CASSSGEDTEAFF. The CDR3 DNA follows: TGTGCCAGCAGCTCCGGTGAAGACACTGAAGCTTTCTTT. The chain has TRBV7-9 and TRBJ1-1; D unclear. Trimming removed 4 bases from V and 3 bases from J, with 9 bases in between. Looked up from germline, CDR1 is SEHNR and CDR2 is FQNEAQ (reference sequence). This CDR3 is 13 amino acids long.

The chain couples TRBV11-2 to TRBJ2-1; TRBD1 aligns across 11 bases. The germline CDR1 and CDR2 sequences are SGHAT and FQNNGV. This CDR3 has 17 amino acids. J was trimmed by 2 bases and V by 0 bases; bases with no gene match: 3. CDR3 protein: CASSLDVGQGAYNEQFF. CDR3 coding DNA: TGTGCCAGCAGCTTAGATGTGGGACAGGGGGCCTACAATGAGCAGTTCTTC.

V gene TRBV7-9 combines with J gene TRBJ2-7; 10 nucleotides align to TRBD2. Germline CDR1 is SEHNR and CDR2 is FQNEAQ (reference sequence). V gave up 8 bases and J gave up 6 bases; unmatched junction bases: 13. The CDR3 sequence is 15 residues long. CDR3 protein: CASQTAGGVSGEQYF. CDR3 coding DNA: TGTGCCAGCCAGACAGCGGGAGGGGTGTCCGGCGAGCAGTACTTC.

The chain combines TRBV5-1 with TRBJ1-4; 7 bases map to TRBD1. Losses at the gene ends were 0 bases for V and 8 bases for J; bases not matched to a gene: 10. Germline values: CDR1 SGHRS, CDR2 YFSETQ. The CDR3 spans 16 residues. The CDR3 reads CASSLASGTVSEKLFF. The CDR3 coding sequence is TGCGCCAGCAGCTTGGCCTCGGGGACAGTATCCGAAAAACTGTTTTTT.

DNA of the CDR3: TGTGCCAGCAGTAAATACCAGGGGAACACTGAAGCTTTCTTT. It codes for CASSKYQGNTEAFF. The V gene is TRBV7-9, the J gene TRBJ1-1; D possibly corresponds to TRBD1 (5 bases). V shed 6 bases and J shed 1 base, with 12 bases lying between them. The CDR3 loop spans 14 amino acids. CDR1 is SEHNR and CDR2 is FQNEAQ in the germline V gene (reference sequence). The full variable domain, completed using reference TRBV7-9 and TRBJ1-1, is DTGVSQNPRHKITKRGQNVTFRCDPISEHNRLYWYRQTLGQGPEFLTYFQNEAQLEKSRLLSDRFSAERPKGSFSTLEIQRTEQGDSAMYLCASSKYQGNTEAFFGQGTRLTVV.

This clone was observed a few times. The rearrangement joins TRBV15 to TRBJ2-7; D may be TRBD1 (5 bases). The V gene's germline CDR1 is LNHNV and CDR2 YYDKDF (reference sequence). The CDR3 has 15 residues. V was trimmed by 0 bases and J by 3 bases, leaving 12 bases between them. CDR3 coding DNA: TGTGCCACCAGCAGAGACCAAACAGGTTACTACGAGCAGTACTTC. This gives the protein CATSRDQTGYYEQYF.

This rearrangement joins TRBV19 to TRBJ2-3; 12 bases map to TRBD2. Germline V gene sequence: CDR1 LNHDA, CDR2 SQIVND (reference sequence). The junction had 8 bases not matched to a gene; V was cut back by 7 bases and J by 6 bases. There are 15 residues in the CDR3. The CDR3 bases are TGTGCCAGTACTATCGCCGGGACTAGCGGGGATACGCAGTATTTT. Protein product: CASTIAGTSGDTQYF.

A single count supports this clone. The rearrangement uses TRBV6-5 and TRBJ2-3; 7 bases are shared with TRBD2. CDR1 is MNHEY and CDR2 is SVGAGI in the germline V gene. The CDR3 runs 15 residues. V dropped 6 bases and J dropped 4; count of bases not matched to a gene: 10. The CDR3 is CASSPSRLAADTQYF. The DNA of the CDR3 is TGTGCCAGCAGCCCCTCTCGACTAGCAGCAGATACGCAGTATTTT.

This chain uses TRBV12-5 with TRBJ1-2; no clear D gene. The CDR3 length is 14 residues. CDR1 is LGHNT, CDR2 FRNRAP, per germline. Trimming took 3 bases from V and 7 from J, leaving 15 bases between them. The CDR3 DNA sequence: TGTGCTAGTGGTTTCGAGCCGGGAGAACTTGGCTACACCTTC. It encodes CASGFEPGELGYTF.

The rearrangement joins TRBV11-1 to TRBJ2-1; TRBD2 might be the D (6 bases). Germline CDR1 reads SGHAT; CDR2 reads FQDESV (reference sequence). The V end lost 5 bases, the J end lost 4 bases, and 15 bases lay between the germline ends. The CDR3 extends over 15 amino acids. The CDR3 loop is CASSTGDWMYNEQFF. For the CDR3, the DNA is TGTGCCAGCAGCACGGGGGACTGGATGTACAATGAGCAGTTCTTC.

The chain uses TRBV7-2 and TRBJ1-3; 7 nucleotides agree with TRBD1. This CDR3 has 16 amino acids. The V gene end was trimmed by 0 bases and the J gene end by 4 bases; junction bases not matched to a gene: 6. Looked up from germline, CDR1 is SGHTA and CDR2 is FQGNSA. The DNA of the CDR3 is TGTGCCAGCAGCTTAGCGACAGGGATCTCCGGAAACACCATATATTTT. This gives the protein CASSLATGISGNTIYF.

This chain links TRBV30 with TRBJ2-5, with D maybe TRBD2 (6 bases). V lost 3 bases and J 5 bases, leaving 16 bases between the germline ends. The germline V gene encodes CDR1 GTSNPN and CDR2 SVGIG (reference sequence). The CDR3 loop spans 14 amino acids. CDR3 DNA: TGTGCCTGGAGCATACTGCGGGGCGAGGAGACCCAGTACTTC. It translates to CAWSILRGEETQYF.

The V gene is TRBV7-8, the J gene TRBJ1-2; TRBD1 aligns across 7 bases. The CDR3 extends over 14 amino acids. With V trimmed by 5 bases and J by 0 bases, 3 bases remained unmatched. CDR1 SGHVS and CDR2 FQNEAQ come from the germline V gene. This chain's CDR3 is CASSRGQSNYGYTF. The CDR3 coding sequence is TGTGCCAGCAGCAGGGGACAGTCTAACTATGGCTACACCTTC.

V gene TRBV7-8 combines with J gene TRBJ1-3; D gene unclear. From germline, CDR1 is SGHVS and CDR2 FQNEAQ. The CDR3 is made up of 12 amino acids. Trimming took off 0 bases at V and 7 bases at J, with 4 bases between the two ends. The CDR3 sequence is CASSLAGNTIYF. The CDR3 region has the DNA TGTGCCAGCAGCTTAGCGGGCAACACCATATATTTT.

This chain links TRBV18 with TRBJ1-3; 7 bases are a match to TRBD1. The CDR3 has 14 residues. In germline, CDR1 is KGHSH, CDR2 LQKENI. The J segment lost 6 bases and the V segment lost 0 bases, leaving 2 bases of the junction unmatched. The CDR3 DNA sequence: TGTGCCAGCTCACCACCGGGACAGCTAAACACCATATATTTT. Amino acid sequence: CASSPPGQLNTIYF.

The chain links TRBV19 to TRBJ2-1; a weak D match, TRBD2 (5 bases). The CDR3 contains 14 residues. CDR1 and CDR2 (germline): LNHDA, SQIVND (reference sequence). Trimming shortened V by 8 bases and J by 7 bases, and 18 bases separated the two germline ends. CDR3 in amino acids: CASSAQERANEQFF. The CDR3, as DNA: TGTGCCAGTTCAGCCCAGGAGAGGGCTAATGAGCAGTTCTTC. The whole variable domain, filled in from reference TRBV19 and TRBJ2-1, reads DGGITQSPKYLFRKEGQNVTLSCEQNLNHDAMYWYRQDPGQGLRLIYYSQIVNDFQKGDIAEGYSVSREKKESFPLTVTSAQKNPTAFYLCASSAQERANEQFFGPGTRLTVL.

V is TRBV6-6 and J is TRBJ1-5; TRBD1 might be the D (5 bases). CDR3 length: 16 residues. CDR1 MNHNY and CDR2 SVGAGI come from the germline V gene (reference sequence). Trimming took off 6 bases at V and 2 bases at J, with 17 bases between the two ends. As DNA, the CDR3 is TGTGCCAGCAGCTCACGGGACCGCGGGGGCAATCAGCCCCAGCATTTT. This codes for CASSSRDRGGNQPQHF.